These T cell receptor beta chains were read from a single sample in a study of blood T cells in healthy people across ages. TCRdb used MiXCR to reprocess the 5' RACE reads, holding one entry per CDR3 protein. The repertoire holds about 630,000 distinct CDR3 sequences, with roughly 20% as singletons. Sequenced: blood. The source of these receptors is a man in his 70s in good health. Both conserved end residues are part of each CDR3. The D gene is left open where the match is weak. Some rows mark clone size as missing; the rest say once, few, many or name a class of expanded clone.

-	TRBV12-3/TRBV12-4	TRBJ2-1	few	CASSWAGLNEQFF	TGTGCCAGCAGTTGGGCGGGATTAAATGAGCAGTTCTTC
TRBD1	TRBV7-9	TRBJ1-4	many	CASSRDRGSEKLFF	TGTGCCAGCAGCCGGGACAGGGGGAGTGAAAAACTGTTTTTT
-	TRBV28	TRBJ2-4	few	CASSLVKNIQYF	TGTGCCAGCAGTTTAGTTAAAAACATTCAGTACTTC
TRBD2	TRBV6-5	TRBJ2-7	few	CASTAGGFEQYF	TGTGCCAGCACCGCGGGGGGTTTTGAGCAGTACTTC
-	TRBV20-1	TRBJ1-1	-	CSATPRAGNTEAFF	TGCAGTGCTACACCCCGAGCGGGGAACACTGAAGCTTTCTTT
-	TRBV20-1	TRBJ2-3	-	CSPRPGSSTDTQYF	TGCAGTCCCCGGCCCGGCTCTAGCACAGATACGCAGTATTTT
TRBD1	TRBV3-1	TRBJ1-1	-	CASSHQGDSEAFF	TGTGCCAGCAGCCACCAAGGGGACAGCGAAGCTTTCTTT
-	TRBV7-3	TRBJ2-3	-	CASAKGDTQYF	TGTGCCAGCGCCAAGGGAGATACGCAGTATTTT
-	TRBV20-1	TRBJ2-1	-	CSALTGSSYNEQFF	TGCAGTGCCCTTACAGGGTCCTCCTACAATGAGCAGTTCTTC
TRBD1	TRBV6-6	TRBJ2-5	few	CASSPKTGGPSQYF	TGTGCCAGCAGTCCGAAGACAGGGGGCCCCTCCCAGTACTTC
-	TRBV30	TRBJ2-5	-	CALDGETQYF	TGTGCCCTCGACGGAGAGACCCAGTACTTC
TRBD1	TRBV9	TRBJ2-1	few	CASSVEGTELNEQFF	TGTGCCAGCAGCGTAGAGGGGACAGAGCTCAATGAGCAGTTCTTC
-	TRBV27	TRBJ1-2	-	CASSFWGGYTF	TGTGCCAGCAGTTTTTGGGGTGGCTACACCTTC
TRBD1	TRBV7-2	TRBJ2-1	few	CASSHRDRNDEQFF	TGTGCCAGCAGCCACCGGGACAGGAATGATGAGCAGTTCTTC
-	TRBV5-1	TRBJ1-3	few	CASSLEATQGPPGNTIYF	TGCGCCAGCAGCTTGGAAGCAACGCAGGGCCCCCCTGGAAACACCATATATTTT
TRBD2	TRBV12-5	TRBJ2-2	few	CASGPGLAVGELFF	TGTGCTAGTGGTCCGGGACTAGCAGTCGGGGAGCTGTTTTTT
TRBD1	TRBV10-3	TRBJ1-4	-	CAISRTGGNEKLFF	TGTGCCATCAGTCGGACAGGGGGCAATGAAAAACTGTTTTTT
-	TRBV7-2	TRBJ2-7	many	CASSVAGFPQHEQYF	TGTGCCAGCAGCGTAGCCGGGTTCCCCCAACACGAGCAGTACTTC
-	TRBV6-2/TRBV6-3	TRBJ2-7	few	CASSWGSCEQYF	TGTGCCAGCAGTTGGGGATCATGCGAGCAGTACTTC
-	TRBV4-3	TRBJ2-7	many	CASSQEASENSYEQYF	TGCGCCAGCAGCCAAGAAGCTAGCGAGAACTCCTACGAGCAGTACTTC
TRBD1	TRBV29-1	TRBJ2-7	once	CSALPGTANYEQYF	TGCAGCGCCTTACCCGGGACAGCAAACTACGAGCAGTACTTC
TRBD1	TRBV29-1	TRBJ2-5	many	CSAAGTDQETQYF	TGCAGCGCTGCCGGGACAGACCAAGAGACCCAGTACTTC
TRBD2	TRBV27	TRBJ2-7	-	CASSPAFGGRSYEQYF	TGTGCCAGCAGTCCGGCTTTCGGGGGGAGGTCCTACGAGCAGTACTTC
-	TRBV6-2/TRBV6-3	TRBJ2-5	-	CASSYLIGGTKTQYF	TGTGCCAGCAGTTACCTCATTGGGGGGACGAAGACCCAGTACTTC
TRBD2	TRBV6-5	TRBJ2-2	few	CASSGTSGRAGELFF	TGTGCCAGCAGTGGGACTAGCGGGAGGGCCGGGGAGCTGTTTTTT
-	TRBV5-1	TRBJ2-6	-	CASSPDGPGANVLTF	TGCGCCAGCAGCCCGGACGGACCTGGGGCCAACGTCCTGACTTTC
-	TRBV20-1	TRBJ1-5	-	CSASDRTSNQPQHF	TGCAGTGCTAGTGACAGGACTAGCAATCAGCCCCAGCATTTT
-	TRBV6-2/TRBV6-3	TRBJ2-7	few	CASLRAGNSYEQYF	TGTGCCAGTTTACGGGCCGGGAACTCCTACGAGCAGTACTTC
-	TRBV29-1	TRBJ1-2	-	CSVGGQESYGYTF	TGCAGCGTTGGGGGGCAGGAGTCCTATGGCTACACCTTC
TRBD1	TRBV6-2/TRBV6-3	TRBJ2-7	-	CASSPGTGQQYF	TGTGCCAGCAGTCCCGGGACAGGGCAGCAGTACTTC
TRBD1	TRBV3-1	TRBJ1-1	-	CASSPGQGRSTEAFF	TGTGCCAGCAGCCCTGGACAGGGTCGGTCCACTGAAGCTTTCTTT
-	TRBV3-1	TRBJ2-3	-	CASSQDPSGLKTDTQYF	TGTGCCAGCAGCCAGGACCCCTCGGGCCTTAAAACAGATACGCAGTATTTT
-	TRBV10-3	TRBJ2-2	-	CAISEPSGGGTGELFF	TGTGCCATCAGTGAACCTAGCGGAGGGGGCACCGGGGAGCTGTTTTTT
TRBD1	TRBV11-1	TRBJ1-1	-	CASSLGDRAEAFF	TGTGCCAGCAGCTTAGGGGACAGGGCTGAAGCTTTCTTT
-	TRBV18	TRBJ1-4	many	CASSPPGATNEKLFF	TGTGCCAGCTCACCACCAGGGGCAACTAATGAAAAACTGTTTTTT
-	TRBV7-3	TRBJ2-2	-	CASSVAPAYTGELFF	TGTGCCAGCAGCGTGGCCCCAGCTTACACCGGGGAGCTGTTTTTT
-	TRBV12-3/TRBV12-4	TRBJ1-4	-	CASSLASGDEKLFF	TGTGCCAGCAGTTTAGCCTCGGGGGATGAAAAACTGTTTTTT
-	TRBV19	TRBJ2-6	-	CASSGKSGANVLTF	TGTGCCAGTAGTGGAAAATCTGGGGCCAACGTCCTGACTTTC
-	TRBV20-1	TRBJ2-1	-	CSARTRWDEQFF	TGCAGTGCTAGGACTAGATGGGATGAGCAGTTCTTC